The T cell receptor beta chain described here comes from a study of Ad26.COV2.S vaccination and SARS-CoV-2 variants. Study-level points and caveats: Breadth of non-spike TCRs did not differ between vaccinees and placebo recipients. Among vaccine recipients, spike-specific TCR breadth exceeded that of placebo recipients. The TCR-based breadth and depth measures might underestimate overall T cell responses.

Treatment described: around 19 received Ad26.COV2.S at low or high dose, single or two shots; about 5 received placebo; per-sample allocation not given. The samples date from day 63 after the first vaccine or placebo injection. Some clones are missing from TCRdb's copy, which holds only in-frame ones; the method was immunoSEQ multiplex PCR. The table lists hundreds of thousands of clones, around 89% of them singletons. Germline V gene data show CDR1 as SGHTA and CDR2 as FQGNSA. V shed 5 bases, J shed 2 bases, and the junction held 9 bases outside the gene matches. CDR3 length equals 18 residues. Turning to this clone: Its cognate antigen is unknown.

The sample here was peripheral blood, taken in a trial of Ad26.COV2.S vaccine versus placebo. The chain uses TRBV7-2 and TRBJ2-1; 13 bases match TRBD2. The TCR was taken from a person aged 18-60 years who received the Ad26.COV2.S COVID-19 vaccine or a placebo. CDR3 residues: CASSPFGLAGAAYNEQFF. The CDR3 coding sequence is TGTGCCAGCAGCCCTTTTGGACTAGCGGGGGCCGCCTACAATGAGCAGTTCTTC.